Below are 26 T cell receptor beta chains sequenced from a single sample in a study of blood T cell repertoires in COVID-19. Libraries were prepared by immunoSEQ multiplex PCR; TCRdb keeps only in-frame clonotypes and omits some of them. The sample holds roughly 250,000 clones, over 75% seen once. Sequenced: peripheral blood. These receptors were obtained from a woman aged 45-65 years with acute or convalescent COVID-19.

The rearrangement uses TRBV12-3 or TRBV12-4 and TRBJ1-3, with 11 nucleotides matching TRBD1. The V and J ends lost 7 bases and 8 bases, in that order; junction bases with no gene match: 4. The CDR3 has 13 amino acids. The CDR3 spells CASTGDRGYTIYF. CDR3 coding DNA: TGTGCCAGCACCGGGGACAGGGGGTACACCATATATTTT.

V usage is TRBV5-6 and J usage is TRBJ2-5, with D perhaps matching TRBD2 (5 bases). V lost 4 bases, J lost 5 bases, and 15 bases lay in between. The CDR3 contains 14 residues. Germline CDR1 reads SGHDT; CDR2 reads YYEEEE. In DNA, the CDR3 is TGTGCCAGCAGCCCGACTAAACCAGAGGAGACCCAGTACTTC. Translating it yields CASSPTKPEETQYF.

This clone was found once. CDR3 nucleotides: TGTGCCAGCAGCTTGGATAGCGGGAGCTCCTACAATGAGCAGTTCTTC. Translated: CASSLDSGSSYNEQFF. This chain links TRBV5-6 with TRBJ2-1; 9 bases align to TRBD2. CDR3 size: 16 residues. Germline CDR1 SGHDT, CDR2 YYEEEE. After removal of 0 bases from V and 0 bases from J, the junction contained 1 base not matched to a gene.

A few counts support this clone. This sequence joins TRBV18 and TRBJ2-7; 12 nucleotides match TRBD2. Per the germline V gene, CDR1 is KGHSH and CDR2 is LQKENI. This CDR3 comprises 15 residues. Losses at the gene ends were 5 bases for V and 2 bases for J; bases not matched to a gene: 4. The CDR3 sequence: CASSTPSGRAYEQYF. The CDR3 nucleotides read TGTGCCAGCTCAACTCCTAGCGGGAGGGCCTACGAGCAGTACTTC.

The chain couples TRBV18 to TRBJ2-1; D not resolved. This CDR3 has 15 amino acids. Looked up from germline, CDR1 is KGHSH and CDR2 is LQKENI. V was pared by 0 bases and J by 4 bases, with 10 bases between. In nucleotides, the CDR3 is TGTGCCAGCTCACCACCTCTGGCGGCTTACAATGAGCAGTTCTTC. Translating it yields CASSPPLAAYNEQFF.

The V and J genes are TRBV28 and TRBJ2-2; 9 nucleotides line up with TRBD2. Per the germline V gene, CDR1 is MDHEN and CDR2 is SYDVKM. Losses at the gene ends were 3 bases for V and 5 bases for J; bases not matched to a gene: 10. The CDR3 loop spans 17 amino acids. Here the CDR3 reads CASSLLVAGEGTGELFF. CDR3 bases: TGTGCCAGCAGTTTGTTGGTAGCGGGAGAGGGGACCGGGGAGCTGTTTTTT. Full variable domain (rest looked up from reference TRBV28 and TRBJ2-2): DVKVTQSSRYLVKRTGEKVFLECVQDMDHENMFWYRQDPGLGLRLIYFSYDVKMKEKGDIPEGYSVSREKKERFSLILESASTNQTSMYLCASSLLVAGEGTGELFFGEGSRLTVL.

The chain employs TRBV28 and TRBJ2-5; 7 bases align to TRBD1. Germline CDR1 MDHEN, CDR2 SYDVKM. V lost 5 bases, J lost 2 bases, and 5 bases stayed unmatched. The CDR3 has 14 residues. The CDR3: CASSPWTGQETQYF. The CDR3 DNA is TGTGCCAGCAGTCCCTGGACAGGTCAAGAGACCCAGTACTTC.

The chain carries TRBV3-1 (or the pseudogene TRBV3-2) and TRBJ2-5; the match to TRBD2 covers 8 bases. This CDR3 comprises 16 residues. Germline V gene lookup returns CDR1 LGHDT and CDR2 YNNKEL (reference sequence). V trimming: 0 bases; J trimming: 2 bases; junction bases outside the gene matches: 5. CDR3 loop: CASSQDPAGAQETQYF. CDR3 coding DNA: TGTGCCAGCAGCCAAGACCCAGCGGGGGCTCAAGAGACCCAGTACTTC.

V gene TRBV5-1 combines with J gene TRBJ2-2; TRBD2 agrees at 9 bases. Germline V lookup: CDR1 SGHRS, CDR2 YFSETQ. V gave up 7 bases and J gave up 7 bases; unmatched junction bases: 14. The CDR3 runs 16 residues. CDR3 sequence: CASRLLASGIFGELFF. The CDR3 DNA reads as TGCGCCAGCCGGCTCCTCGCTAGCGGGATTTTCGGGGAGCTGTTTTTT.

The chain couples TRBV5-4 to TRBJ1-3; D remains ambiguous. V was trimmed by 0 bases and J by 0 bases, leaving 10 bases between them. The V gene's germline CDR1 is SGHNT and CDR2 YYREEE (reference sequence). This CDR3 region has 16 residues. CDR3 DNA sequence: TGTGCCAGCAGCTTGGGAGCGGGGAGCTCTGGAAACACCATATATTTT. Protein product: CASSLGAGSSGNTIYF.

This clone was seen a single time. V is TRBV20-1 and J is TRBJ2-2, with D possibly TRBD1 on 5 matching bases. V was pared by 3 bases and J by 1 base, with 18 bases between. Germline V CDR1 and CDR2: DFQATT, SNEGSKA (reference sequence). The length of the CDR3 is 17 residues. CDR3 residues: CSASFHDSRRNTGELFF. CDR3 bases: TGCAGTGCTAGTTTCCATGACAGCCGCCGGAACACCGGGGAGCTGTTTTTT.

V is TRBV28 and J is TRBJ2-7; TRBD2 agrees at 7 bases. Germline CDR1 and CDR2: MDHEN and SYDVKM. V gave up 6 bases and J gave up 5 bases; unmatched junction bases: 16. The CDR3 covers 16 residues. This CDR3 reads CASSSSGSRPDNEQYF. Here the CDR3 DNA reads TGTGCCAGCAGCAGTAGCGGGTCCCGGCCAGATAACGAGCAGTACTTC.

The chain has TRBV5-4 and TRBJ2-7; TRBD2 matches 8 bases. CDR1 and CDR2 from the germline V gene are SGHNT and YYREEE (reference sequence). The CDR3 has 16 amino acids. J gave up 7 bases and V 4 bases, and 16 bases lay outside the gene matches. For the CDR3, the DNA is TGTGCCAGCAGCCGTCGGATGGCGGGAGGCCCCTTGGAGCAGTACTTC. This translates into CASSRRMAGGPLEQYF.

This clone was counted only a few times. This chain uses TRBV9 with TRBJ2-3, with a tentative D call TRBD1 (5 bases). The CDR3 has 13 residues. Germline V gene lookup returns CDR1 SGDLS and CDR2 YYNGEE. With 3 bases removed from V and 3 bases from J, the gap between germline ends came to 8 bases. The CDR3 bases are TGTGCCAGCAGCGAAAGGGGAACAGATACGCAGTATTTT. Translation gives CASSERGTDTQYF.

The chain couples TRBV30 to TRBJ1-2, with D possibly being TRBD1 (5 bases). Germline loops: CDR1 GTSNPN, CDR2 SVGIG (reference sequence). The CDR3 length is 13 residues. V shed 5 bases and J shed 2 bases, with 12 bases lying between them. CDR3 sequence (DNA): TGTGCCTGGGGTTGGGGGGGGAACTATGGCTACACCTTC. Translating it yields CAWGWGGNYGYTF. Based on the CDR3 plus reference TRBV30 and TRBJ1-2, the full variable domain is SQTIHQWPATLVQPVGSPLSLECTVEGTSNPNLYWYRQAAGRGLQLLFYSVGIGQISSEVPQNLSASRPQDRQFILSSKKLLLSDSGFYLCAWGWGGNYGYTFGSGTRLTVV.

V usage is TRBV11-3 and J usage is TRBJ2-3, with TRBD1 matching 9 bases. Germline-derived CDR1 and CDR2 are SGHNT and YENEEA. The CDR3 spans 15 residues. The ends lost 4 bases at V and 4 bases at J; junction bases unmatched: 6. The CDR3 DNA sequence: TGTGCCAGCAGCTCCCGGGACAGGGACGCAGATACGCAGTATTTT. This translates into CASSSRDRDADTQYF. Using reference TRBV11-3 and TRBJ2-3 for the parts outside the CDR3, the full variable domain is EAGVVQSPRYKIIEKKQPVAFWCNPISGHNTLYWYLQNLGQGPELLIRYENEEAVDDSQLPKDRFSAERLKGVDSTLKIQPAELGDSAVYLCASSSRDRDADTQYFGPGTRLTVL.

This clone was recorded a few times. J is TRBJ1-6 and V is TRBV19; a weak D match, TRBD1 (5 bases). CDR3 size: 13 residues. Germline CDR1 is LNHDA and CDR2 is SQIVND (reference sequence). V was trimmed by 4 bases and J by 11 bases, leaving 12 bases between them. The CDR3 nucleotides are TGTGCCAGTAGTACTACAGGTTTTCCACCCCTCCACTTT. It is translated as CASSTTGFPPLHF.

The chain combines TRBV18 with TRBJ1-1; TRBD1 agrees at 7 bases. Germline loops: CDR1 KGHSH, CDR2 LQKENI. The trim removed 5 bases at V and 1 base at J, leaving 7 bases unmatched. The CDR3 sequence is 15 residues long. CDR3 in DNA: TGTGCCAGCTCAATACAGGGGCACCGGAACACTGAAGCTTTCTTT. This encodes CASSIQGHRNTEAFF. The whole variable domain, filled in from reference TRBV18 and TRBJ1-1, reads NAGVMQNPRHLVRRRGQEARLRCSPMKGHSHVYWYRQLPEEGLKFMVYLQKENIIDESGMPKERFSAEFPKEGPSILRIQQVVRGDSAAYFCASSIQGHRNTEAFFGQGTRLTVV.

This clone was picked up one time. The chain employs TRBV29-1 and TRBJ1-1; TRBD1 agrees at 8 bases. J was trimmed by 5 bases and V by 1 base; bases with no gene match: 3. The CDR3 length is 13 residues. Germline V gives CDR1 SQVTM, CDR2 ANQGSEA. CDR3 sequence: CSVEGQGRTEAFF. The CDR3 nucleotides read TGCAGCGTTGAAGGACAGGGGAGGACTGAAGCTTTCTTT.

The chain couples TRBV6-5 to TRBJ2-1; no clear D. V lost 2 bases and J lost 7, with 9 bases in between. CDR3 length: 13 residues. Germline-derived CDR1 and CDR2 are MNHEY and SVGAGI. CDR3 region: CASSYAQFNEQFF. The CDR3 DNA follows: TGTGCCAGCAGTTACGCACAGTTTAATGAGCAGTTCTTC.

The chain links TRBV7-9 to TRBJ1-1; D ambiguous. The CDR3 spans 12 residues. Between the trimmed V and J ends, which lost 0 bases and 5 bases, there was a span of 4 bases. Germline values: CDR1 SEHNR, CDR2 FQNEAQ (reference sequence). The CDR3 region has the DNA TGTGCCAGCAGCTTAGCCTTGACTGAAGCTTTCTTT. Protein: CASSLALTEAFF.

This clone was found once. The chain couples TRBV18 to TRBJ1-5; D is uncertain. CDR1 and CDR2 from the germline V gene are KGHSH and LQKENI. The CDR3 runs to 15 residues. V lost 5 bases to trimming and J lost 4 bases, with 15 bases between them. The CDR3 loop is CASSIFPNQNQPQHF. CDR3 DNA: TGTGCCAGCTCAATATTTCCGAACCAGAATCAGCCCCAGCATTTT.

The V gene is TRBV4-1, the J gene TRBJ1-4, with 9 bases identical to TRBD1. The CDR3 is 15 amino acids. The V gene's germline CDR1 is MGHRA and CDR2 YSYEKL. The junction had 6 bases not matched to a gene; V was cut back by 3 bases and J by 7 bases. CDR3 residues: CASSHLGTGSEKLFF. CDR3 DNA sequence: TGCGCCAGCAGCCACCTCGGGACAGGGAGTGAAAAACTGTTTTTT.

J is TRBJ1-5 and V is TRBV19, with TRBD1 as a possible D gene (6 bases). CDR1 LNHDA and CDR2 SQIVND come from the germline V gene (reference sequence). V lost 6 bases and J lost 3, with 9 bases in between. CDR3 size: 13 residues. As DNA, the CDR3 is TGTGCCAGTAGAGGACAGTCCAATCAGCCCCAGCATTTT. Translating it yields CASRGQSNQPQHF.

The genes are TRBV28 and TRBJ1-2; 11 bases match TRBD1. Germline-derived CDR1 and CDR2 are MDHEN and SYDVKM. CDR3 length: 15 residues. V was clipped by 6 bases and J by 4 bases; unmatched bases: 7. The CDR3 region is CASRTLGTGGYGYTF. CDR3 DNA: TGTGCCAGCAGGACCCTCGGGACAGGGGGCTATGGCTACACCTTC.

This chain joins TRBV28 and TRBJ1-2; D perhaps matches TRBD1 (5 bases). V lost 7 bases and J lost 2, with 17 bases in between. Per germline, CDR1 MDHEN and CDR2 SYDVKM. The CDR3 loop spans 15 amino acids. In DNA form, the CDR3 reads TGTGCCAGCAATATGGGGGGAGGACTCAACTATGGCTACACCTTC. Translated, it gives CASNMGGGLNYGYTF.